These T cell receptor beta chains were read from a single sample in a study of response to subunit inactivated influenza vaccine. One entry per CDR3 protein results from TCRdb running MiXCR on the RT-PCR reads. The data show 500,000 or so distinct CDR3 sequences, about 15% seen once. Here the sequenced sample was CD4+ T cells sorted from PBMCs, taken about 23 months after vaccination. All receptors derive from a man aged 50 to 75 who received an inactivated influenza vaccine. The CDR3 runs from the conserved cysteine through the conserved F or W. D genes are given only for firm matches. Not all rows give a size; the values are once, few, many and, for expanded clones, a class.

v_gene	j_gene	d_gene	abundance	CDR3nt	CDR3aa
TRBV7-8	TRBJ1-4	TRBD1	once	TGTGCCAGCAGCTCTCCCGGGACAGCTAATGAAAAACTGTTTTTT	CASSSPGTANEKLFF
TRBV14	TRBJ2-1	TRBD2	NA	TGTGCCAGCAGCCAAGACCGAACTAGCGGGGGGTTCTTC	CASSQDRTSGGFF
TRBV16	TRBJ2-7	NA	NA	TGTGCCAGCATGACGATCACATCCTACGAGCAGTACTTC	CASMTITSYEQYF
TRBV29-1	TRBJ1-1	TRBD1	NA	TGCAGCGTCGGGACAGGGAGTAGCACTGAAGCTTTCTTT	CSVGTGSSTEAFF
TRBV7-3	TRBJ2-1	TRBD2	NA	TGTGCCAGCAGCTTATTGACTAGCGGGGAGCAGTTCTTC	CASSLLTSGEQFF
TRBV10-3	TRBJ2-2	TRBD1	once	TGTGCCATCAGATTAACAGGGGTGGGCACCGGGGAGCTGTTTTTT	CAIRLTGVGTGELFF
TRBV5-6	TRBJ1-2	NA	NA	TGTGCCAGCACCTTAGGGTCCCTCTATGGCTACACCTTC	CASTLGSLYGYTF
TRBV7-8	TRBJ1-5	NA	NA	TGTGCCAGCAGCTTACAGATAGAAAATTATCAGCCCCAGCATTTT	CASSLQIENYQPQHF
TRBV20-1	TRBJ2-7	NA	NA	TGCAGTGCCCGACGGGTCGAATCCTACGAGCAGTACTTC	CSARRVESYEQYF
TRBV27	TRBJ2-5	NA	NA	TGTGCCAGCAGCGCGTGGGGGGCAGAGACCCAGTACTTC	CASSAWGAETQYF
TRBV4-2	TRBJ2-4	TRBD1	many	TGTGCCAGCAGCCCAGGACAGGGGACAAACATTCAGTACTTC	CASSPGQGTNIQYF
TRBV4-3	TRBJ1-3	NA	NA	TGCGCCAGCAGCCCACAGGCTGGAAACACCATATATTTT	CASSPQAGNTIYF
TRBV5-5	TRBJ1-4	NA	few	TGTGCCAGCAGCTTGGATTTTTGGGCCGGGAATGAAAAACTGTTTTTT	CASSLDFWAGNEKLFF
TRBV7-9	TRBJ1-6	NA	NA	TGTGCCAGCAGCTCCTCTGACGGACCCCTCCACTTT	CASSSSDGPLHF
TRBV18	TRBJ2-7	NA	NA	TGTGCCAGCTCACCATTCTCCAAACCCCCTTCCGAGCAGTACTTC	CASSPFSKPPSEQYF
TRBV15	TRBJ2-7	TRBD1	few	TGTGCCACCAGCAGCTTACAGGGGCGAGAGCAGTACTTC	CATSSLQGREQYF
TRBV12-3/TRBV12-4	TRBJ1-1	NA	many	TGTGCCAGCAGTCTAAACGCCATGAACACTGAAGCTTTCTTT	CASSLNAMNTEAFF
TRBV4-3	TRBJ1-1	NA	few	TGCGCCAGCAGCCAAGGACAGGCGAACACTGAAGCTTTCTTT	CASSQGQANTEAFF
TRBV7-2	TRBJ2-2	NA	NA	TGTGCCAGCAGGGGCTTTGGCAGCACCGGGGAGCTGTTTTTT	CASRGFGSTGELFF
TRBV5-6	TRBJ2-3	NA	NA	TGTGCCAGCAGCCGTGGGGGGCGGTTATCAGATACGCAGTATTTT	CASSRGGRLSDTQYF
TRBV5-1	TRBJ2-1	TRBD1	many	TGCGCCAGCAGCTTGGTTGGACAGGCGTTGCAGTTCTTC	CASSLVGQALQFF
TRBV5-1	TRBJ2-7	NA	many	TGCGCCAGCAGCCCAAGGCCCCGGGGGTCTGTCAACGAGCAGTACTTC	CASSPRPRGSVNEQYF
TRBV20-1	TRBJ2-1	TRBD2	few	TGCAGTGCTAGAAAGGGCGGGAGGGGGGTGTGGATCTTC	CSARKGGRGVWIF
TRBV7-2	TRBJ2-3	TRBD1	NA	TGTGCCAGCAGCTTAATGACAGGGGCCCGCGGTACGCAGTATTTT	CASSLMTGARGTQYF
TRBV12-3/TRBV12-4	TRBJ1-4	TRBD1	NA	TGTGCCACGGCGGGACAGGTTAATGAAAAACTGTTTTTT	CATAGQVNEKLFF
TRBV20-1	TRBJ1-4	NA	NA	TGCAGTGCTACGGCCGCAGGCACTGCAACTAATGAAAAACTGTTTTTT	CSATAAGTATNEKLFF
TRBV7-9	TRBJ2-2	NA	NA	TGTGCCAGCAGCCCCGAGAGGGTCGGGGAGCTGTTTTTT	CASSPERVGELFF
TRBV6-2/TRBV6-3	TRBJ2-2	TRBD1	NA	TGTGCCAGCAACCGACAGGGAACCGGGGAGCTGTTTTTT	CASNRQGTGELFF
TRBV11-2	TRBJ1-4	NA	few	TGTGCCAGCAGCCTCAGGACAGCTGGCCCCACAACTAATGAAAAACTGTTTTTT	CASSLRTAGPTTNEKLFF
TRBV12-3/TRBV12-4	TRBJ2-7	NA	few	TGTGCCAGCAGAAACGGGGCCCGGACCTACGAGCAGTACTTC	CASRNGARTYEQYF
TRBV20-1	TRBJ2-3	NA	few	TGCAGTGCGCGGGTGGGAGCCGGGCAAGATACGCAGTATTTT	CSARVGAGQDTQYF
TRBV20-1	TRBJ1-1	NA	NA	TGCAGTGCTAGAGATTACGGGGGCGGATCTGAAGCTTTCTTT	CSARDYGGGSEAFF
TRBV5-1	TRBJ2-1	TRBD2	few	TGCGCCAGCAGCCCTGGAGGTAGCGGGGGAGATGAGCAGTTCTTC	CASSPGGSGGDEQFF
TRBV10-2	TRBJ2-6	NA	few	TGCGCCAGCAAACTGGACGCCGCTGGGGCCAACGTCCTGACTTTC	CASKLDAAGANVLTF
TRBV5-1	TRBJ2-7	NA	NA	TGCGCCAGCAGCGGGGGACCAGACTACGAGCAGTACTTC	CASSGGPDYEQYF
TRBV6-1	TRBJ2-6	TRBD2	few	TGTGCCAGCACCTGGGGGGGCTCTGGGGCCAACGTCCTGACTTTC	CASTWGGSGANVLTF
TRBV7-2	TRBJ2-7	NA	NA	TGTGCCAGCAGCGCTACGCCGGGACCGCGCTTCGAGCAGTACTTC	CASSATPGPRFEQYF
TRBV11-3	TRBJ2-4	NA	many	TGTGCCAGCAGCTTAGGTCGTATTGCGGCGCTAGCCAAAAACATTCAGTACTTC	CASSLGRIAALAKNIQYF
TRBV6-1	TRBJ1-6	NA	many	TGTGCCACTCGACGGCAGGGTAATTCACCCCTCCACTTT	CATRRQGNSPLHF
TRBV3-1	TRBJ2-3	NA	NA	TGTGCCAGCGGCCACCGGACAGACGCCAGCACAGATACGCAGTATTTT	CASGHRTDASTDTQYF
TRBV10-3	TRBJ1-4	TRBD1	many	TGTGCCATCAGGGGGACAGCTAATGAAAAACTGTTTTTT	CAIRGTANEKLFF
TRBV29-1	TRBJ2-1	NA	NA	TGCAGCGTTAACCGGGCCCCCAATGAGCAGTTCTTC	CSVNRAPNEQFF
TRBV5-1	TRBJ2-4	TRBD2	few	TGCGCCAGCAGCGGGGCCGGGACTAGCGGGTATGAAGGTTACATTCAGTACTTC	CASSGAGTSGYEGYIQYF
TRBV5-1	TRBJ2-3	TRBD1	few	TGCGCCAGCAGCGTCGACAGGGGTAGCACAGATACGCAGTATTTT	CASSVDRGSTDTQYF
TRBV5-1	TRBJ2-1	NA	few	TGCGCCAGCGGATATCTTAGCGGAGCCGGCAATGAGCAGTTCTTC	CASGYLSGAGNEQFF
TRBV3-1	TRBJ1-3	NA	NA	TGTGCCAGCGCGGGGGGCTACTCTGGAAACACCATATATTTT	CASAGGYSGNTIYF
TRBV5-1	TRBJ2-3	NA	NA	TGCGCCAGCAGCTTGGTGAGCTCCGATACGCAGTATTTT	CASSLVSSDTQYF
TRBV18	TRBJ2-7	NA	NA	TGTGCCAGCTCACCTCAGGGTTCGGGCGAGCAGTACTTC	CASSPQGSGEQYF
TRBV10-3	TRBJ1-2	NA	many	TGTGCCATCAGTGAGAGCGACAGGACTAACTATGGCTACACCTTC	CAISESDRTNYGYTF
TRBV28	TRBJ2-7	TRBD2	NA	TGTGCCAGCAGTCCCCCGGGACTAGCGGGTAACTACGAGCAGTACTTC	CASSPPGLAGNYEQYF
TRBV12-3/TRBV12-4	TRBJ2-7	TRBD2	few	TGTGCCAGCATAGCTAGCGGGATTCGGGAGCAGTACTTC	CASIASGIREQYF
TRBV4-3	TRBJ2-7	TRBD1	NA	TGCGCCAGCAGCGACCGGGACAGCCCTATATACGAGCAGTACTTC	CASSDRDSPIYEQYF
TRBV20-1	TRBJ2-2	NA	NA	TGCAGTGCTAGTCGGGGGACAATGGACACCGGGGAGCTGTTTTTT	CSASRGTMDTGELFF
TRBV10-3	TRBJ2-3	NA	NA	TGTGCCATCAGGTTAGCGGAGCCCACAGATACGCAGTATTTT	CAIRLAEPTDTQYF